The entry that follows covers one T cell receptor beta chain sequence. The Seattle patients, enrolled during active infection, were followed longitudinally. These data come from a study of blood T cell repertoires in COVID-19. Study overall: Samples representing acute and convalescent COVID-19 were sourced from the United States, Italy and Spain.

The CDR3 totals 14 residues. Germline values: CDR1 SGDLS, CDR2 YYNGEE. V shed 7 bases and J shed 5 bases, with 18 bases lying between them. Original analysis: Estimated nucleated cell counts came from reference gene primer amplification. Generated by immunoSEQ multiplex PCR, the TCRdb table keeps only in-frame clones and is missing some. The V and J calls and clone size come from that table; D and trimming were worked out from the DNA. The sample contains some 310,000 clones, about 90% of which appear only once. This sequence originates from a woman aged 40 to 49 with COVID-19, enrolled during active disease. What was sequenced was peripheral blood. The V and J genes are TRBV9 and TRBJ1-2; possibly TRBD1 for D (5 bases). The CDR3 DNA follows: TGTGCCAGCTATGGGACGGCGGGGGATTATGGCTACACCTTC. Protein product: CASYGTAGDYGYTF.